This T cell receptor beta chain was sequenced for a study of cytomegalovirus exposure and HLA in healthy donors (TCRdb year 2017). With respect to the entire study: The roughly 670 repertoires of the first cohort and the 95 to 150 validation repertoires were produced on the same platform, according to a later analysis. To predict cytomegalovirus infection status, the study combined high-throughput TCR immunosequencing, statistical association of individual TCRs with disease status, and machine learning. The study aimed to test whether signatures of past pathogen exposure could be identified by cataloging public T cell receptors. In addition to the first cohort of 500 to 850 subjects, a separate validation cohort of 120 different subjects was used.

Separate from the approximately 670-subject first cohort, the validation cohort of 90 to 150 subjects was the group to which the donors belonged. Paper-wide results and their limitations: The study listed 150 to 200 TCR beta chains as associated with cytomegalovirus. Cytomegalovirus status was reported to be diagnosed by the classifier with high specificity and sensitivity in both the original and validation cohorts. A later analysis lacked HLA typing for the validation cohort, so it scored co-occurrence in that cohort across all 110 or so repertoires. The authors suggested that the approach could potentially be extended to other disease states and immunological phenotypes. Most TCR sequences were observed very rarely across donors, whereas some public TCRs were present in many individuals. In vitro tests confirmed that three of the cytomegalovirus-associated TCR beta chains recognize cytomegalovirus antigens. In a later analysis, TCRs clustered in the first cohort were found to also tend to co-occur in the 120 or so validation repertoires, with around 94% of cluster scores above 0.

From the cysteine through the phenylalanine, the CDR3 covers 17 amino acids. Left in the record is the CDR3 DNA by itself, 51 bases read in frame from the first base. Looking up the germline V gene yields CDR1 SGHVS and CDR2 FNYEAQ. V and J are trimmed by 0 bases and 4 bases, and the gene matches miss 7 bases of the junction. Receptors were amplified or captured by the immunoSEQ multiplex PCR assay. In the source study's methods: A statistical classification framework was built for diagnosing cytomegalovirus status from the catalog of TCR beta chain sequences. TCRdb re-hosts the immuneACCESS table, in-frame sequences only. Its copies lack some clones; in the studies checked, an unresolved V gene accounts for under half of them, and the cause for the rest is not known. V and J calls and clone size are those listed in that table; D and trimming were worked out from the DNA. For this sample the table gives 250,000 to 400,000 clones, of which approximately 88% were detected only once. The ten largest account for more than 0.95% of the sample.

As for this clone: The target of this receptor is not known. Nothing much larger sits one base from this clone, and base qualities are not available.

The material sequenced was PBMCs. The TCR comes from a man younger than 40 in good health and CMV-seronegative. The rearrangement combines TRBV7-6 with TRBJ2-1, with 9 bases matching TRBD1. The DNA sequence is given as TGTGCCAGCAGCTTAGCCCAGGGACAGGGAATATACAATGAGCAGTTCTTC. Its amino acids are CASSLAQGQGIYNEQFF.